What follows are 32 T cell receptor beta chains derived from one specimen sequenced in a study of blood T cell repertoires in COVID-19 (dated by TCRdb to about 2020). The receptor library was made with the immunoSEQ multiplex PCR assay. TCRdb re-hosts the immuneACCESS table, in-frame sequences only. Its copies lack some clones; in the studies checked, an unresolved V gene accounts for under half of them, and the cause for the rest is not known. The sample profile shows more than 200,000 clones; 86% of them were found once. The ten largest account for more than 8.5% of the sample. The sequencing input was peripheral blood. All receptors come from a woman aged 50 to 65 with COVID-19, enrolled during active disease.

This clone was counted a few times. The V call is TRBV7-2, the J call TRBJ2-7; D possibly corresponds to TRBD2 (5 bases). This CDR3 contains 12 residues. Germline V gene sequence: CDR1 SGHTA, CDR2 FQGNSA. Trimming took off 5 bases at V and 5 bases at J, with 10 bases between the two ends. CDR3 sequence: CASSHPGNEQYF. The DNA for the CDR3 is TGTGCCAGCAGCCACCCCGGGAACGAGCAGTACTTC.

A note on this clone: The same CDR3 also results from other DNA sequences found in this sample. This sequence joins TRBV20-1 and TRBJ2-5; D is unresolved. V was clipped by 6 bases and J by 5 bases, with 10 bases between them. Germline assignment: CDR1 DFQATT and CDR2 SNEGSKA (reference sequence). CDR3 length equals 11 residues. DNA of the CDR3: TGCAGTGCCCCCCAGGTGGAGACCCAGTACTTC. This gives the protein CSAPQVETQYF.

CDR3 DNA: TGTGCCAGCAGTCCGGGACAGACCGGGGAGCTGTTTTTT. Its translation is CASSPGQTGELFF. The rearrangement links TRBV6-2 or TRBV6-3 to TRBJ2-2; 7 nucleotides line up with TRBD1. After removal of 5 bases from V and 5 bases from J, the junction contained 2 bases not matched to a gene. Per the germline V gene, CDR1 is MNHEY and CDR2 is SVGEGT. The CDR3 has 13 amino acids.

This chain uses TRBV7-9 with TRBJ1-5; weak D call: TRBD1 (6 bases). In germline, CDR1 is SEHNR, CDR2 FQNEAQ (reference sequence). There are 12 residues in the CDR3. With 1 base removed from V and 8 bases from J, the gap between germline ends came to 6 bases. CDR3: CASSLEGEPQHF. The DNA of the CDR3 is TGTGCCAGCAGCTTAGAGGGGGAGCCCCAGCATTTT.

This chain joins TRBV3-1 (or the pseudogene TRBV3-2) and TRBJ2-5, with D possibly being TRBD2 (6 bases). Between the trimmed V and J ends, which lost 8 bases and 4 bases, there was a span of 14 bases. This CDR3 is built from 13 residues. The V gene's germline CDR1 is LGHDT and CDR2 YNNKEL (reference sequence). For the CDR3, the DNA is TGTGCCAGCCTGGGACTGCTTGGAGAGACCCAGTACTTC. Protein product: CASLGLLGETQYF.

V gene TRBV7-3 combines with J gene TRBJ2-2; tentative D call: TRBD2 (6 bases). Germline loops: CDR1 SGHTA, CDR2 FQGTGA. CDR3 length: 15 amino acids. Trimming cost V 5 bases and J 5 bases, with 15 bases left between them. CDR3 sequence (DNA): TGTGCCAGCAGCGAGGGTGGAGGGAATACCGGGGAGCTGTTTTTT. It codes for CASSEGGGNTGELFF.

The chain joins TRBV13 to TRBJ1-1; 9 bases agree with TRBD1. V dropped 3 bases and J dropped 1; count of bases not matched to a gene: 9. This CDR3 has 17 residues. Germline lookup yields CDR1 PRHDT and CDR2 FYEKMQ (reference sequence). The CDR3 spells CASSFTGGEGPNTEAFF. The CDR3 DNA follows: TGTGCCAGCAGCTTTACAGGGGGCGAGGGGCCGAACACTGAAGCTTTCTTT.

The chain joins TRBV5-1 to TRBJ2-5; no clear D gene. CDR3 length equals 14 residues. Deletions cut 4 bases from V and 1 base from J, with 11 bases between. The germline V gene encodes CDR1 SGHRS and CDR2 YFSETQ. The CDR3 spells CASSRLQTQETQYF. CDR3 coding DNA: TGCGCCAGCAGCCGTCTACAGACCCAAGAGACCCAGTACTTC.

The CDR3 sequence is CASSRDRALSGANVLTF. CDR3 nucleotide sequence: TGCGCCAGCAGTCGGGACAGGGCTCTCTCTGGGGCCAACGTCCTGACTTTC. The chain is built from TRBV5-1 and TRBJ2-6; the match to TRBD1 covers 9 bases. V shed 5 bases and J 0 bases; nucleotides not matched to a gene: 6. The CDR3 loop spans 17 amino acids. Germline-derived CDR1 and CDR2 are SGHRS and YFSETQ. Full variable domain (remainder filled in from reference TRBV5-1 and TRBJ2-6): KAGVTQTPRYLIKTRGQQVTLSCSPISGHRSVSWYQQTPGQGLQFLFEYFSETQRNKGNFPGRFSGRQFSNSRSEMNVSTLELGDSALYLCASSRDRALSGANVLTFGAGSRLTVL.

This chain uses TRBV5-1 with TRBJ2-1; D remains unclear. V dropped 5 bases and J dropped 5 bases, with 8 bases sitting between them. CDR1 is SGHRS, CDR2 YFSETQ, per germline. The CDR3 has 12 amino acids. The CDR3 DNA reads TGCGCCAGCAGGGTACAGCACAATGAGCAGTTCTTC. This translates into CASRVQHNEQFF. Full variable domain (missing parts from reference TRBV5-1 and TRBJ2-1): KAGVTQTPRYLIKTRGQQVTLSCSPISGHRSVSWYQQTPGQGLQFLFEYFSETQRNKGNFPGRFSGRQFSNSRSEMNVSTLELGDSALYLCASRVQHNEQFFGPGTRLTVL.

V is TRBV2 and J is TRBJ2-2; D unresolved. Trimming stripped 4 bases from V and 4 bases from J, with 13 bases between. The CDR3 totals 15 residues. Germline assignment: CDR1 SNHLY and CDR2 FYNNEI. CDR3 loop: CASSVNRLSTGELFF. CDR3 nucleotide sequence: TGTGCCAGCAGTGTTAACAGATTAAGCACCGGGGAGCTGTTTTTT.

The V and J genes are TRBV6-5 and TRBJ2-1; 9 bases agree with TRBD1. From germline, CDR1 is MNHEY and CDR2 SVGAGI. Losses at the gene ends were 6 bases for V and 3 bases for J; bases not matched to a gene: 3. This CDR3 region has 14 residues. The CDR3 spells CASSEGQGYNEQFF. The CDR3 bases are TGTGCCAGCAGCGAGGGACAGGGCTACAATGAGCAGTTCTTC.

This clone has a handful of counts. Other DNA sequences in the sample encode the same CDR3. The V and J genes are TRBV19 and TRBJ1-5; D perhaps matches TRBD1 (6 bases). Germline assignment: CDR1 LNHDA and CDR2 SQIVND (reference sequence). V was shortened by 1 base and J by 0 bases, with 7 bases between the two germline ends. CDR3 length equals 15 residues. CDR3 bases: TGTGCCAGTAGTATAGGGGGGCTTAGCAATCAGCCCCAGCATTTT. This gives the protein CASSIGGLSNQPQHF.

This chain uses TRBV6-6 with TRBJ2-2; 8 nucleotides agree with TRBD1. Germline V gene lookup returns CDR1 MNHNY and CDR2 SVGAGI (reference sequence). The CDR3 totals 15 residues. Trimming cost V 7 bases and J 1 base; bases outside gene matches: 5. The DNA of the CDR3 is TGTGCCAGCACCTACGGACAGGGGAACACCGGGGAGCTGTTTTTT. Its protein product is CASTYGQGNTGELFF.

The genes are TRBV5-4 and TRBJ1-3; TRBD1 aligns across 8 bases. The V and J ends lost 0 bases and 2 bases, in that order; junction bases with no gene match: 7. The CDR3 runs 17 residues. Germline V gene data show CDR1 as SGHNT and CDR2 as YYREEE (reference sequence). As DNA, the CDR3 is TGTGCCAGCAGCTTGGGGACAGGGCTTGGGGCTGGAAACACCATATATTTT. Protein: CASSLGTGLGAGNTIYF.

The chain combines TRBV7-2 with TRBJ2-7, with 10 bases lining up with TRBD1. Trimming took 0 bases from V and 6 from J; bases not matched to a gene: 5. This CDR3 is built from 15 residues. The germline CDR1 and CDR2 sequences are SGHTA and FQGNSA. DNA for the CDR3: TGTGCCAGCAGCTTAGCGGGACAGGGGTTCTCCGAGCAGTACTTC. Protein product: CASSLAGQGFSEQYF.

The genes are TRBV6-5 and TRBJ1-1; TRBD1 is a possible D gene (5 bases). Looked up from germline, CDR1 is MNHEY and CDR2 is SVGAGI. Deletions cut 7 bases from V and 0 bases from J, with 15 bases between. This CDR3 region has 15 residues. DNA of the CDR3: TGTGCCAGCAACTGGGGCGCGTTCATGAACACTGAAGCTTTCTTT. The encoded protein is CASNWGAFMNTEAFF.

This clone was seen a handful of times. The V call is TRBV7-8, the J call TRBJ1-2, with TRBD1 identical over 7 bases. Germline V gives CDR1 SGHVS, CDR2 FQNEAQ. The trim removed 4 bases at V and 2 bases at J, leaving 4 bases unmatched. The length of the CDR3 is 14 residues. CDR3 region: CASSSKQGNYGYTF. Written as DNA, the CDR3 is TGTGCCAGCAGCTCTAAACAGGGGAACTATGGCTACACCTTC.

This sequence joins TRBV2 and TRBJ1-6, with 9 bases matching TRBD1. After removal of 3 bases from V and 6 bases from J, the junction contained 3 bases not matched to a gene. Germline CDR1 SNHLY, CDR2 FYNNEI. The CDR3 totals 15 residues. This chain's CDR3 is CASSEWDRANSPLHF. The CDR3 coding sequence is TGTGCCAGCAGTGAGTGGGACAGGGCTAATTCACCCCTCCACTTT. The full variable domain, completed using reference TRBV2 and TRBJ1-6, is EPEVTQTPSHQVTQMGQEVILRCVPISNHLYFYWYRQILGQKVEFLVSFYNNEISEKSEIFDDQFSVERPDGSNFTLKIRSTKLEDSAMYFCASSEWDRANSPLHFGNGTRLTVT.

The chain carries TRBV6-5 and TRBJ2-7, with D unclear. V was shortened by 2 bases and J by 2 bases, with 10 bases between the two germline ends. This CDR3 is built from 14 residues. Germline loops: CDR1 MNHEY, CDR2 SVGAGI. The CDR3 reads CASSYDWNTYEQYF. CDR3 DNA sequence: TGTGCCAGCAGTTACGACTGGAATACCTACGAGCAGTACTTC.

The chain combines TRBV19 with TRBJ2-5, with TRBD2 identical over 10 bases. In germline, CDR1 is LNHDA, CDR2 SQIVND (reference sequence). The CDR3 totals 16 residues. The ends lost 7 bases at V and 3 bases at J; junction bases unmatched: 11. CDR3 protein: CASKPVRAGGEETQYF. CDR3 bases: TGTGCCAGTAAACCTGTGCGAGCGGGGGGGGAAGAGACCCAGTACTTC. Filled out from reference TRBV19 and TRBJ2-5, the complete variable domain reads DGGITQSPKYLFRKEGQNVTLSCEQNLNHDAMYWYRQDPGQGLRLIYYSQIVNDFQKGDIAEGYSVSREKKESFPLTVTSAQKNPTAFYLCASKPVRAGGEETQYFGPGTRLLVL.

The rearrangement uses TRBV19 and TRBJ1-1, with D possibly matching TRBD1 (5 bases). The CDR3 extends over 13 amino acids. From germline, CDR1 is LNHDA and CDR2 SQIVND (reference sequence). The V and J ends lost 10 bases and 3 bases respectively, with 15 bases between them. In DNA, the CDR3 is TGTGCCACACCCGGTCGGGGGGACACTGAAGCTTTCTTT. It yields the protein CATPGRGDTEAFF.

This chain links TRBV4-1 with TRBJ1-1; D uncertain. The CDR3 contains 15 residues. Germline V gene lookup returns CDR1 MGHRA and CDR2 YSYEKL. V dropped 1 base and J dropped 1 base, with 10 bases sitting between them. CDR3 sequence: CASSQVGEANTEAFF. CDR3 coding DNA: TGCGCCAGCAGCCAAGTCGGGGAGGCGAACACTGAAGCTTTCTTT.

The chain recombines TRBV5-1 with TRBJ1-1; D remains unclear. There are 15 residues in the CDR3. V lost 0 bases, J lost 6 bases, and 15 bases lay in between. Germline V gene data show CDR1 as SGHRS and CDR2 as YFSETQ. The CDR3 sequence: CASSLVPGGTPEAFF. The CDR3 DNA reads TGCGCCAGCAGCTTGGTCCCAGGAGGAACTCCTGAAGCTTTCTTT.

The rearrangement links TRBV19 to TRBJ2-7; the D gene is possibly TRBD1 (6 bases). This CDR3 region has 11 residues. Trimming left V 9 bases short and J 5 bases short, with 11 bases between. Germline V gene lookup returns CDR1 LNHDA and CDR2 SQIVND (reference sequence). Written as DNA, the CDR3 is TGTGCCAGCTCGGACAGTAACGAGCAGTACTTC. Amino acid sequence: CASSDSNEQYF.

The chain uses TRBV27 and TRBJ2-7, with D maybe TRBD1 (5 bases). CDR1 is MNHEY and CDR2 is SMNVEV in the germline V gene (reference sequence). V lost 6 bases and J lost 7, with 10 bases in between. The CDR3 sequence is 11 residues long. The CDR3 here is CASRSRGEQYV. In nucleotides, the CDR3 is TGTGCCAGCAGGTCTAGGGGTGAGCAGTACGTC.

The chain joins TRBV20-1 to TRBJ2-7, with D uncertain. This CDR3 region has 11 residues. Germline-derived CDR1 and CDR2 are DFQATT and SNEGSKA (reference sequence). Between the trimmed V and J ends, which lost 3 bases and 7 bases, there was a span of 10 bases. The CDR3 nucleotides are TGCAGTGCTAGCAATGGCCTGGAGCAGTACTTC. Translated: CSASNGLEQYF.

The J gene is TRBJ1-1, the V gene TRBV12-3 or TRBV12-4, with D uncertain. The germline V and J ends were trimmed by 3 bases and 3 bases, with 5 bases remaining between them. The CDR3 sequence is 12 residues long. As DNA, the CDR3 is TGTGCCAGCAGTTTGAGGTACACTGAAGCTTTCTTT. Translation: CASSLRYTEAFF.

This chain connects TRBV24-1 to TRBJ1-2, with 7 bases that match TRBD1. Trimming removed 4 bases from V and 7 bases from J; junction bases left unmatched: 2. Germline lookup yields CDR1 KGHDR and CDR2 SFDVKD. This CDR3 contains 12 residues. In DNA, the CDR3 is TGTGCCACCAGTGACAGGGGGTTTGGCTACACCTTC. Its translation is CATSDRGFGYTF.

The V and J genes are TRBV15 and TRBJ2-7; D might be TRBD2 (5 bases). CDR3 length equals 14 residues. Germline CDR1 and CDR2: LNHNV and YYDKDF (reference sequence). V shed 5 bases and J shed 0 bases, with 11 bases lying between them. Written as DNA, the CDR3 is TGTGCCACCAGCTTTTCCGGGGTCTCCTACGAGCAGTACTTC. Its protein product is CATSFSGVSYEQYF.

The rearrangement uses TRBV20-1 and TRBJ1-2; D is uncertain. The germline gives CDR1 DFQATT, CDR2 SNEGSKA (reference sequence). V lost 6 bases and J lost 8, with 13 bases in between. This CDR3 comprises 11 residues. The CDR3 reads CSAVRVRGYTF. Here the CDR3 DNA reads TGCAGTGCAGTCCGGGTTAGAGGCTACACCTTC.

The chain employs TRBV11-2 and TRBJ2-1, with TRBD2 matching over 11 bases. Trimming took 3 bases from V and 5 from J; bases not matched to a gene: 12. The CDR3 runs to 18 residues. In germline, CDR1 is SGHAT, CDR2 FQNNGV. CDR3 nucleotides: TGTGCCAGCAGCTTCAAGGGAGCTAGCGGGGGGCTTCACAATGAGCAGTTCTTC. Translated, it gives CASSFKGASGGLHNEQFF.